The 24 T cell receptor beta chains given below trace back to one sample, sequenced in a study of blood T cells in healthy people across ages. It was with a sample-barcoded 5' primer and a J-beta primer mix that a second PCR of about 7 to 12 cycles was run. TCRdb used MiXCR to reprocess the 5' RACE reads, holding one entry per CDR3 protein. Of about 1.5 million distinct CDR3 sequences in the sample, approximately 43% were seen once. The sample consisted of blood. The receptor set was obtained from a woman aged 18-29 years in good health.

As for this clonotype: A much larger clone lies one base from this, so it may be a read error. V gene TRBV11-2 combines with J gene TRBJ2-1; D remains unclear. Between the trimmed V and J ends, which lost 3 bases and 10 bases, there was a span of 10 bases. Germline V gives CDR1 SGHAT, CDR2 FQNNGV. This CDR3 has 12 residues. CDR3 sequence: CASSLGKKEQFF. CDR3 bases: TGTGCCAGCAGCTTGGGGAAAAAGGAGCAGTTCTTC. The full variable domain, in which reference TRBV11-2 and TRBJ2-1 provide the parts outside the CDR3, is EAGVAQSPRYKIIEKRQSVAFWCNPISGHATLYWYQQILGQGPKLLIQFQNNGVVDDSQLPKDRFSAERLKGVDSTLKIQPAKLEDSAVYLCASSLGKKEQFFGPGTRLTVL.

V is TRBV5-1 and J is TRBJ1-4, with D possibly matching TRBD1 (5 bases). Deletions cut 3 bases from V and 8 bases from J, with 14 bases between. CDR3 size: 14 residues. The germline gives CDR1 SGHRS, CDR2 YFSETQ. CDR3 coding DNA: TGCGCCAGCAGCTCCCGGACAAATGACGAAAAACTGTTTTTT. This encodes CASSSRTNDEKLFF.

The rearrangement joins TRBV7-9 to TRBJ2-6; D assignment may be TRBD1 or TRBD2 (6 bases each). Germline CDR1 is SEHNR and CDR2 is FQNEAQ (reference sequence). V was cut by 3 bases and J by 4 bases, with 10 bases left in between. There are 15 residues in the CDR3. The CDR3 DNA is TGTGCCAGCAGCTTCCGGGGGCCCGGGGCCAACGTCCTGACTTTC. Translated: CASSFRGPGANVLTF.

The V gene is TRBV7-9, the J gene TRBJ1-3; no definite D call. V was shortened by 1 base and J by 7 bases, with 8 bases between the two germline ends. Germline CDR1 reads SEHNR; CDR2 reads FQNEAQ (reference sequence). This CDR3 has 13 residues. Here the CDR3 DNA reads TGTGCCAGCAGCTTAGGGGAGATGAACACCATATATTTT. Its translation: CASSLGEMNTIYF.

The V and J genes are TRBV21-1 and TRBJ2-1; the listed D gene, TRBD2, was not tested against the DNA. Judging by the DNA end, TRBJ2-7 fits better; the J call may be wrong. TRBV21-1 is described as a pseudogene. The CDR3 totals 17 residues. The CDR3 bases are TGTGCCAGCATGACACAGATGCCGGGAGGGTTGTACAATGAGCAGTACTTC. Amino acid sequence: CASMTQMPGGLYNEQYF.

The genes are TRBV20-1 and TRBJ2-1, with D tentatively TRBD1 or TRBD2 (5 bases each). The CDR3 consists of 17 residues. Germline CDR1 and CDR2: DFQATT and SNEGSKA (reference sequence). Trimming took 1 base from V and 10 from J, leaving 26 bases between them. This chain's CDR3 is CSARAVGVSISSYEQFF. The CDR3 coding sequence is TGCAGTGCTAGAGCGGTGGGGGTCTCAATTTCCTCCTACGAGCAGTTCTTC.

This clonotype was counted between two and nine times. V gene TRBV5-1 combines with J gene TRBJ2-5, with TRBD2 identical over 7 bases. This CDR3 is built from 14 residues. Trimming at V came to 2 bases and at J to 3 bases, leaving 4 bases not matched to a gene. Germline lookup yields CDR1 SGHRS and CDR2 YFSETQ. The CDR3 reads CASSFRLAEETQYF. The CDR3 bases are TGCGCCAGCAGCTTTAGGCTAGCGGAAGAGACCCAGTACTTC.

The rearrangement links TRBV7-2 to TRBJ2-7; 9 positions match TRBD2. The J call may be in error: the DNA end matches TRBJ2-5 better. The CDR3 extends over 15 amino acids. Germline V gives CDR1 SGHTA, CDR2 FQGNSA. This CDR3 is CASSVLAGIRETQYF. CDR3 nucleotide sequence: TGTGCCAGCAGCGTCCTAGCGGGGATCCGAGAGACCCAGTACTTC.

This clonotype has only a few counts. V usage is TRBV20-1 and J usage is TRBJ2-1; TRBD2 matches at 12 bases. The germline CDR1 and CDR2 sequences are DFQATT and SNEGSKA (reference sequence). V lost 6 bases, J lost 4 bases, and 13 bases stayed unmatched. The CDR3 covers 17 residues. The CDR3 loop reads CSARVTSGGPGYNEQFF. The CDR3 DNA sequence: TGCAGTGCCAGGGTGACTAGCGGGGGTCCAGGTTACAATGAGCAGTTCTTC.

This clonotype was detected a few times. The chain is built from TRBV29-1 and TRBJ2-7, with 10 nucleotides matching TRBD1. CDR3 length equals 14 residues. CDR1 SQVTM and CDR2 ANQGSEA come from the germline V gene. V lost 3 bases and J lost 0; bases outside the gene matches: 2. CDR3 coding DNA: TGCAGCGTTGAGGGACAGGGGAGCTCCTACGAGCAGTACTTC. Protein: CSVEGQGSSYEQYF.

This clonotype was observed a handful of times. This sequence joins TRBV4-3 and TRBJ2-3; a possible D gene is TRBD1 (5 bases). The germline CDR1 and CDR2 sequences are LGHNA and YSLEER. CDR3 length: 13 amino acids. V lost 8 bases and J 4 bases, leaving 13 bases between the germline ends. Here the CDR3 reads CASGLQASDTQYF. For the CDR3, the DNA is TGCGCCAGCGGGTTACAGGCTTCAGATACGCAGTATTTT.

This clonotype came up a few times. The chain recombines TRBV10-3 with TRBJ2-3; D remains unclear. The CDR3 loop spans 13 amino acids. Per the germline V gene, CDR1 is ENHRY and CDR2 is SYGVKD. Trimming stripped 5 bases from V and 8 bases from J, with 14 bases between. CDR3 in DNA: TGTGCCATCAGTACGGTCAGGCAGCCTACGCAGTATTTT. Protein sequence: CAISTVRQPTQYF.

The V call is TRBV20-1, the J call TRBJ1-2; D ambiguous. The V gene lost 0 bases and the J gene lost 7 bases, with 15 bases spanning the gap. This CDR3 has 14 amino acids. Looked up from germline, CDR1 is DFQATT and CDR2 is SNEGSKA (reference sequence). CDR3 loop: CSARDGSGLAGYTF. DNA of the CDR3: TGCAGTGCTAGAGATGGATCGGGGTTGGCTGGCTACACCTTC.

This clonotype was seen a handful of times. The V gene is TRBV7-9, the J gene TRBJ1-5; D is undetermined. The germline V gene has CDR1 SEHNR and CDR2 FQNEAQ (reference sequence). Trimming pared 1 base from V and 4 bases from J, leaving 8 bases between. There are 14 residues in the CDR3. CDR3 loop: CASSLDARNQPQHF. CDR3 DNA sequence: TGTGCCAGCAGCTTAGATGCCCGTAATCAGCCCCAGCATTTT.

This clonotype was observed a handful of times. J is TRBJ2-1 and V is TRBV18; tentatively, D is TRBD1 or TRBD2 (5 bases each). With 3 bases removed from V and 5 bases from J, the gap between germline ends came to 17 bases. CDR3 size: 16 residues. The V gene's germline CDR1 is KGHSH and CDR2 LQKENI. The CDR3 nucleotides read TGTGCCAGCTCACCCTCAGGGAGTCGGCGCCACAATGAGCAGTTCTTC. Its protein is CASSPSGSRRHNEQFF.

This chain's CDR3 is CASSSLNLRRQGKTEAFF. In nucleotides, the CDR3 is TGTGCCAGCAGTTCCCTAAACCTACGTCGACAGGGGAAGACTGAAGCTTTCTTT. This chain connects TRBV28 to TRBJ1-1; 8 bases align to TRBD1. The V gene end was trimmed by 4 bases and the J gene end by 5 bases; junction bases not matched to a gene: 18. Germline CDR1 reads MDHEN; CDR2 reads SYDVKM. This CDR3 comprises 18 residues.

CDR3 DNA: TGTGCCAGCAGCGCAGGGCTTTCGAGTGAAAAACTGTTTTTT. This encodes CASSAGLSSEKLFF. The V and J genes are TRBV6-1 and TRBJ1-4; tentative D call: TRBD1 (5 bases). This CDR3 spans 14 amino acids. Germline V CDR1 and CDR2: MNHNS, SASEGT. Trimming removed 6 bases from V and 7 bases from J, with 15 bases in between.

The table lists this clonotype with many counts. The chain carries TRBV4-1 and TRBJ2-3; the match to TRBD2 covers 7 bases. The germline gives CDR1 MGHRA, CDR2 YSYEKL. This CDR3 has 18 residues. V was clipped by 9 bases and J by 1 base; unmatched bases: 19. Here the CDR3 DNA reads TGCGCCAGTAAGCCAAGATCCGCTAGCGGAGAGCGCACAGATACGCAGTATTTT. Protein: CASKPRSASGERTDTQYF.

On this clonotype: At one end, the junction sequence differs from germline, possibly due to a read error. V gene TRBV7-9 combines with J gene TRBJ2-5, with D unresolved. Near its end, the DNA agrees better with TRBJ2-7, so the J call may be wrong. This CDR3 is built from 13 residues. Germline CDR1 is SEHNR and CDR2 is FQNEAQ (reference sequence). CDR3 DNA sequence: TGTGCCAACAGCTTAGCTGTGGCGGACGAGCAGTACTTC. Residues: CANSLAVADEQYF.

J is TRBJ1-6 and V is TRBV7-9; 7 bases are a match to TRBD1. Germline values: CDR1 SEHNR, CDR2 FQNEAQ (reference sequence). The CDR3 loop spans 14 amino acids. V shed 4 bases, J shed 10 bases, and the junction held 7 bases outside the gene matches. The chain's CDR3 is CASSYRGLGSPLHF. The CDR3 DNA follows: TGTGCCAGCAGCTACAGGGGACTCGGGTCACCCCTCCACTTT.

This chain links TRBV20-1 with TRBJ2-7; 8 bases are shared with TRBD2. The length of the CDR3 is 15 residues. CDR1 is DFQATT, CDR2 SNEGSKA, per germline (reference sequence). With 0 bases clipped from V and 2 bases from J, the junction kept 6 bases outside the gene matches. The CDR3 nucleotides read TGCAGTGCTAGAGATCTTCGGGGGGGCCCCTACGAGCAGTACTTC. Protein: CSARDLRGGPYEQYF.

Only a few counts were recorded for this clonotype. The V call is TRBV7-9, the J call TRBJ2-3; unclear D gene. V was shortened by 5 bases and J by 4 bases, with 13 bases between the two germline ends. The CDR3 consists of 14 residues. CDR1 is SEHNR and CDR2 is FQNEAQ in the germline V gene (reference sequence). In nucleotides, the CDR3 is TGTGCCAGCAGCCCTAGTTGGGGTTCAGATACGCAGTATTTT. This translates into CASSPSWGSDTQYF.

Note on this clonotype: The junction departs from the called germline gene at one end, perhaps through a read error. The V gene is TRBV14, the J gene TRBJ1-4, with D unclear. Germline CDR1 reads SGHDN; CDR2 reads FVKESK. This CDR3 has 15 amino acids. CDR3 amino acids: CARSQGWGTNEKLFF. CDR3 DNA: TGTGCCCGCAGCCAAGGGTGGGGAACTAATGAAAAACTGTTTTTT.

The chain recombines TRBV20-1 with TRBJ1-2; D possibly corresponds to TRBD1 (6 bases). The CDR3 extends over 13 amino acids. Trimming shortened V by 3 bases and J by 3 bases, and 11 bases separated the two germline ends. In germline, CDR1 is DFQATT, CDR2 SNEGSKA (reference sequence). CDR3 bases: TGCAGTGCTAGTTCCGGGGGCTACTATGGCTACACCTTC. It is translated as CSASSGGYYGYTF.